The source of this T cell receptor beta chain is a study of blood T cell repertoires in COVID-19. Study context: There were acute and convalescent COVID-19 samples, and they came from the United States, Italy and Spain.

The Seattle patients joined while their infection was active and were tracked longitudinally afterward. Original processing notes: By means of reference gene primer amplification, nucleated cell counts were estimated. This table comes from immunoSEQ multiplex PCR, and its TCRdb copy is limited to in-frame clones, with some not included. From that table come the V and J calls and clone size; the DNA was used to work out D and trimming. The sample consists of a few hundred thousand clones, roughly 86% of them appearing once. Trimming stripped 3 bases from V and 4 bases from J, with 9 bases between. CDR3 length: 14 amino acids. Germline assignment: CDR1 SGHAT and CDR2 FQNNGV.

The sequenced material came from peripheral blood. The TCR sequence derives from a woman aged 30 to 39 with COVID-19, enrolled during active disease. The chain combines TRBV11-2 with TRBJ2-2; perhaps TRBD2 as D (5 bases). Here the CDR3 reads CASSFQGSTGELFF. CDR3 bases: TGTGCCAGCAGCTTTCAAGGGAGCACCGGGGAGCTGTTTTTT.